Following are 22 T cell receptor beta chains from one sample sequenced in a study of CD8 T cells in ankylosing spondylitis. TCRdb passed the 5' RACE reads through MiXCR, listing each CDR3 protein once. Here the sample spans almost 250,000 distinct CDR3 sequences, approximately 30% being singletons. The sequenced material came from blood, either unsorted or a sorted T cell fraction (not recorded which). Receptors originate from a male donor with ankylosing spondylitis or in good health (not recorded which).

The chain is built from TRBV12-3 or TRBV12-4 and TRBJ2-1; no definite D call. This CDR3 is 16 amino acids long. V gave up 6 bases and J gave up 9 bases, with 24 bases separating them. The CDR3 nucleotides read TGTGCCAGCAGCGTCCCAACAATGGACGGTTGGGGTGAGCAGTTCTTC. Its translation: CASSVPTMDGWGEQFF.

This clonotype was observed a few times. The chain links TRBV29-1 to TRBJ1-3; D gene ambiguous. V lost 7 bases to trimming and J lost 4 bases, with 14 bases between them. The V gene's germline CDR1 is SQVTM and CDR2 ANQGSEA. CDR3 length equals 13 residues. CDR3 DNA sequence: TGCAGCGCCCTAACTCCGGTCGGAAACACCATATATTTT. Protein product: CSALTPVGNTIYF.

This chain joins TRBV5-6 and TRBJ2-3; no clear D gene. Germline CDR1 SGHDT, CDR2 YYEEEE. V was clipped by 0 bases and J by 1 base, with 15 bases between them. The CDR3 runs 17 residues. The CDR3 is CASSLVSLAGGTDTQYF. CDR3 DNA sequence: TGTGCCAGCAGCTTGGTGAGCTTAGCCGGAGGCACAGATACGCAGTATTTT.

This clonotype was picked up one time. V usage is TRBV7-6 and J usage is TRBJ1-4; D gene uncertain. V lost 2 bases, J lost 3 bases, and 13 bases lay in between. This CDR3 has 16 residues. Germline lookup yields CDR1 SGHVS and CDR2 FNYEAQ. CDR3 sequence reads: CASSLNSPDSNEKLFF. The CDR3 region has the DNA TGTGCCAGCAGCTTAAATTCGCCAGATTCTAATGAAAAACTGTTTTTT. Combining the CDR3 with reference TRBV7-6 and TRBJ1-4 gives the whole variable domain GAGVSQSPRYKVTKRGQDVALRCDPISGHVSLYWYRQALGQGPEFLTYFNYEAQQDKSGLPNDRFSAERPEGSISTLTIQRTEQRDSAMYRCASSLNSPDSNEKLFFGSGTQLSVL.

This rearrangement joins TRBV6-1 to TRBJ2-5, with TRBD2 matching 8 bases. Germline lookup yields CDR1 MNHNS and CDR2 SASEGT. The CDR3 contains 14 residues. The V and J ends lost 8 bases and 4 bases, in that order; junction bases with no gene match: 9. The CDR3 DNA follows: TGTGCCAGCGCGAGGACTAGCATAACAGAGACCCAGTACTTC. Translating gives CASARTSITETQYF.

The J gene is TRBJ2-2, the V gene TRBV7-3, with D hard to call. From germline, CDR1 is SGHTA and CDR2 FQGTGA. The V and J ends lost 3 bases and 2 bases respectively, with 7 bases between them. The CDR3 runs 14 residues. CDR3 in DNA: TGTGCCAGCAGCTTTAGCAGCAACACCGGGGAGCTGTTTTTT. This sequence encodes CASSFSSNTGELFF. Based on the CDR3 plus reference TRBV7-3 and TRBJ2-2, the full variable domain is GAGVSQTPSNKVTEKGKYVELRCDPISGHTALYWYRQSLGQGPEFLIYFQGTGAADDSGLPNDRFFAVRPEGSVSTLKIQRTERGDSAVYLCASSFSSNTGELFFGEGSRLTVL.

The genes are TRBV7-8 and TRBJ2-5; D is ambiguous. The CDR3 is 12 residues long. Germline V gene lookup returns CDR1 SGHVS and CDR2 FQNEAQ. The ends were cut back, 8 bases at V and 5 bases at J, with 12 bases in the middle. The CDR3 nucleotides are TGTGCCAGCTCCTACCCAATGGAGACCCAGTACTTC. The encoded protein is CASSYPMETQYF.

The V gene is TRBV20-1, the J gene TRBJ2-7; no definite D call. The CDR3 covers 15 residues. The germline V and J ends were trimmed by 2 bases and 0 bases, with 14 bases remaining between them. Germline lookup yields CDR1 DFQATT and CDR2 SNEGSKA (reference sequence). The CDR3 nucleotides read TGCAGTGCTAGACCCCCCAGGACCTTCTCCTACGAGCAGTACTTC. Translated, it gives CSARPPRTFSYEQYF.

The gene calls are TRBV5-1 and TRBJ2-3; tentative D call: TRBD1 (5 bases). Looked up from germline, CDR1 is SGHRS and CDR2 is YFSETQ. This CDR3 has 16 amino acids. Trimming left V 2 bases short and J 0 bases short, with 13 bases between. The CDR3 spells CASSFLDSPSTDTQYF. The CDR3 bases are TGCGCCAGCAGCTTCCTAGACAGCCCTAGCACAGATACGCAGTATTTT.

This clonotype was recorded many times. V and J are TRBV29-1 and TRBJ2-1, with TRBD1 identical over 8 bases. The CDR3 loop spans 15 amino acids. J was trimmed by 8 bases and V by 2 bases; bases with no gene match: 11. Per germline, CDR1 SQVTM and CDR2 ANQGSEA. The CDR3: CSVESGRGRGDEQFF. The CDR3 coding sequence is TGCAGCGTTGAATCCGGCAGGGGGCGAGGAGATGAGCAGTTCTTC.

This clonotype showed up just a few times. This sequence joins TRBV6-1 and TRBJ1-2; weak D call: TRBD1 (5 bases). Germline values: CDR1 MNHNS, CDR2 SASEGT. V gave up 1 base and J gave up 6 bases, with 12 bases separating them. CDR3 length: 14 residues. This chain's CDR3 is CASSEGRGANGYTF. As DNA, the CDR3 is TGTGCCAGCAGTGAAGGCCGAGGGGCGAATGGCTACACCTTC.

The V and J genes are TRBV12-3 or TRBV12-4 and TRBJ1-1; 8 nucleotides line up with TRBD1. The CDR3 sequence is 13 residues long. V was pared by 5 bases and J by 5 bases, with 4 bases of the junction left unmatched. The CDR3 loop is CASSRQGWTEAFF. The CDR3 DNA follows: TGTGCCAGCAGTAGACAGGGGTGGACTGAAGCTTTCTTT.

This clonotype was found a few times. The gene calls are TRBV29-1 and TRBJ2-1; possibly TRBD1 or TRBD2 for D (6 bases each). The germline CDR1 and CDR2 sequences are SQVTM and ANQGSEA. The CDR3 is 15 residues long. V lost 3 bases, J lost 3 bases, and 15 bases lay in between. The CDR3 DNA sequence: TGCAGCGTTGATTCGGGGGCATTTCACTACAATGAGCAGTTCTTC. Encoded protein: CSVDSGAFHYNEQFF.

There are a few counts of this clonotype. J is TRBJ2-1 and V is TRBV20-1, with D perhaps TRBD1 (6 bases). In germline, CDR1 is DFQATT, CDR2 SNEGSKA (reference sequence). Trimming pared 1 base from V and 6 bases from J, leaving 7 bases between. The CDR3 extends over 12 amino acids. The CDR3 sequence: CSARVGGNEQFF. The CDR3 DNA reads TGCAGTGCTAGAGTAGGGGGCAATGAGCAGTTCTTC.

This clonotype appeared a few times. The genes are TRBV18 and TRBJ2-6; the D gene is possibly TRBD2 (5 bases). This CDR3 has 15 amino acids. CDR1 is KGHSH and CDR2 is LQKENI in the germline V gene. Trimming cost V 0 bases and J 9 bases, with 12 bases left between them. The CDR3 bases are TGTGCCAGCTCACCACCGAGAGGGAACGGCAACGTCCTGACTTTC. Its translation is CASSPPRGNGNVLTF.

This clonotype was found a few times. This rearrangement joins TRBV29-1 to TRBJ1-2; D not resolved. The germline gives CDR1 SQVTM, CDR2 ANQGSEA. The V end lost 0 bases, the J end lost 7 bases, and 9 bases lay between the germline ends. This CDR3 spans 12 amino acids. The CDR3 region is CSVEDLFPGYTF. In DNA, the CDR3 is TGCAGCGTTGAAGACTTGTTTCCTGGCTACACCTTC.

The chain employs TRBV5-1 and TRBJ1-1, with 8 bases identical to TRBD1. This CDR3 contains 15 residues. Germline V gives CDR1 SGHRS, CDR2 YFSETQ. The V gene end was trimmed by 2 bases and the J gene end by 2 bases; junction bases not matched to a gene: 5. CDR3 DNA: TGCGCCAGCAGCTTCGCAGGGGGCATAAACACTGAAGCTTTCTTT. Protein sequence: CASSFAGGINTEAFF. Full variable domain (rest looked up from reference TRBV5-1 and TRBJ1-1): KAGVTQTPRYLIKTRGQQVTLSCSPISGHRSVSWYQQTPGQGLQFLFEYFSETQRNKGNFPGRFSGRQFSNSRSEMNVSTLELGDSALYLCASSFAGGINTEAFFGQGTRLTVV.

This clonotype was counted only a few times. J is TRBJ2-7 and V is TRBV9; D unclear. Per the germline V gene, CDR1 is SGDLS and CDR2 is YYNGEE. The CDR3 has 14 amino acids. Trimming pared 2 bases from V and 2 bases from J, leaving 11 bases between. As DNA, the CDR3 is TGTGCCAGCAGCGTGGGGTCTTTCCCCTACGAGCAGTACTTC. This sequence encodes CASSVGSFPYEQYF.

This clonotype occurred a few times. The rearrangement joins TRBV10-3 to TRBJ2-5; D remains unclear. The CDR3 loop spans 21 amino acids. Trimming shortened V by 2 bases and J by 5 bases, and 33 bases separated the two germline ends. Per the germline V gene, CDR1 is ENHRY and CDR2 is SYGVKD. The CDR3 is CAISEGPPNLTTRIERETQYF. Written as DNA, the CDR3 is TGTGCCATCAGTGAGGGACCACCAAACCTAACTACACGCATTGAGAGGGAGACCCAGTACTTC.

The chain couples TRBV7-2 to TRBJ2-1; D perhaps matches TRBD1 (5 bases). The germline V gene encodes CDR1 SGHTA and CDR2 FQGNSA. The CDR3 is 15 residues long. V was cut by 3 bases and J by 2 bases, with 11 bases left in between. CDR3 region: CASSLGLGAYNEQFF. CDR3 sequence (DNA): TGTGCCAGCAGCTTGGGGCTAGGGGCCTACAATGAGCAGTTCTTC.

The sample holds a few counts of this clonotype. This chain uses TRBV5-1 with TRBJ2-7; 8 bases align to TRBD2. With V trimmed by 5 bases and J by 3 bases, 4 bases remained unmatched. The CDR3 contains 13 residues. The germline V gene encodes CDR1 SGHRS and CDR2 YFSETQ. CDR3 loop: CASREAGDYEQYF. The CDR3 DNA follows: TGCGCCAGCAGGGAAGCGGGGGACTACGAGCAGTACTTC. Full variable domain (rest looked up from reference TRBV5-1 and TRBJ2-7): KAGVTQTPRYLIKTRGQQVTLSCSPISGHRSVSWYQQTPGQGLQFLFEYFSETQRNKGNFPGRFSGRQFSNSRSEMNVSTLELGDSALYLCASREAGDYEQYFGPGTRLTVT.

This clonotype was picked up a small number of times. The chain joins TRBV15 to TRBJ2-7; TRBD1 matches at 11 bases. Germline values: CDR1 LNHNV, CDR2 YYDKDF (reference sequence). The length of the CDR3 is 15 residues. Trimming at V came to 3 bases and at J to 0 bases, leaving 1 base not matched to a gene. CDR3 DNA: TGTGCCACCAGCAGCGGGACAGGGGGCTCCTACGAGCAGTACTTC. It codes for CATSSGTGGSYEQYF.